Each of the 20 T cell receptor beta chains below was sequenced from the same sample in a study of tumor-infiltrating lymphocytes in primary liver carcinoma. A primer matching the constant region was used to make TCR beta cDNA from 450 to 500 ng of total RNA. For TCR beta, libraries were produced by three nested multiplex PCR rounds using slightly modified ARM-PCR. Running around 10 cycles apiece, the first two PCR rounds relied on TRBV1-TRBV30 forward primers together with a C-beta reverse primer. TCRdb recomputed calls from the multiplex PCR reads with MiXCR, one row per CDR3 protein. The sample lists more than 100,000 distinct CDR3 sequences; approximately 70% were seen once. Without any cell sorting, about 19-30 mg of bulk tissue yielded co-extracted RNA and DNA. Source material: liver tumor tissue from sampling region 1. Documented subset: tumor region T1, superior pole. Every receptor here comes from a woman aged 60-70 years with primary liver carcinoma and hepatitis B virus infection.

As regards this clonotype: This sequence may be a read error, since a much larger clone differs from it by one base. The CDR3 DNA is TGTGCCAGCAGCTTGTCCGGAGGGGGCACAGATACGCAGTTTTTT. Translation gives CASSLSGGGTDTQFF. This rearrangement joins TRBV5-4 to TRBJ2-3; D perhaps matches TRBD1 (7 bases). The germline V gene encodes CDR1 SGHNT and CDR2 YYREEE (reference sequence). The CDR3 contains 15 residues.

This clonotype was observed once. One end of the junction fails to match germline, which may point to a read error. The chain carries TRBV7-9 and TRBJ2-5; D is unclear. The CDR3 is 12 amino acids. The germline gives CDR1 SEHNR, CDR2 FQNEAQ (reference sequence). Here the CDR3 reads CANSLASETQYF. CDR3 in DNA: TGTGCCAACAGCTTGGCCTCAGAGACCCAGTACTTC.

This rearrangement joins TRBV19 to TRBJ2-7; tentative D call: TRBD2 (6 bases). The CDR3 spans 15 residues. In germline, CDR1 is LNHDA, CDR2 SQIVND (reference sequence). V lost 0 bases and J 7 bases, leaving 16 bases between the germline ends. Written as DNA, the CDR3 is TGTGCCAGTAGTATAGATTCGGGAGCCTGGAGGGAGCAGTACTTC. Translated: CASSIDSGAWREQYF.

A note on this clonotype: A much larger clone differs from this one at a single base, so this may be a read error. The V and J genes are TRBV6-1 and TRBJ2-7, with TRBD2 identical over 8 bases. The CDR3 totals 15 residues. The germline gives CDR1 MNHNS, CDR2 SASEGT. J was trimmed by 3 bases and V by 7 bases; bases with no gene match: 11. CDR3 in amino acids: CASNGGGGRYYEQYF. Written as DNA, the CDR3 is TGTGCCAGCAACGGGGGGGGAGGGCGGTACTACGAGCAGTACTTC.

In regard to this clonotype: The junction differs from germline at one of its ends, possibly a read error. This rearrangement joins TRBV4-1 to TRBJ2-5; TRBD1 might be the D (5 bases). Germline V gene lookup returns CDR1 MGHRA and CDR2 YSYEKL. This CDR3 region has 13 residues. This CDR3 reads CPSSQDVQAAQYF. The CDR3, as DNA: TGCCCCAGCAGCCAAGATGTACAGGCGGCCCAATACTTC.

This clonotype was seen at least ten times. The V gene is TRBV6-1, the J gene TRBJ2-3; maybe TRBD2 (6 bases). The ends were cut back, 2 bases at V and 2 bases at J, with 20 bases in the middle. Germline CDR1 and CDR2: MNHNS and SASEGT. There are 18 residues in the CDR3. CDR3 loop: CASSERFLAETITDTQYF. The DNA of the CDR3 is TGTGCCAGCAGTGAAAGGTTCTTAGCGGAGACGATCACAGATACGCAGTATTTT.

About this clonotype: Compared with germline, one end of the junction differs, possibly owing to a read error. V and J are TRBV11-2 and TRBJ2-7; D not resolved. Per the germline V gene, CDR1 is SGHAT and CDR2 is FQNNGV. The length of the CDR3 is 15 residues. The CDR3 region has the DNA TGTGTCAGCAGCTTTCTACAGAGACCCTCCTACGAGCATTACTTC. This codes for CVSSFLQRPSYEHYF.

This chain uses TRBV28 with TRBJ1-5; no definite D call. V was cut by 6 bases and J by 4 bases, with 10 bases left in between. This CDR3 is built from 13 residues. CDR1 and CDR2 (germline): MDHEN, SYDVKM. CDR3 sequence: CASRSRPNQPQHF. The CDR3 DNA is TGTGCCAGCAGGTCCCGTCCAAATCAGCCCCAGCATTTT.

For this clonotype: No conserved phenylalanine or tryptophan ends this CDR3, so it is likely a read error. V gene TRBV11-2 combines with J gene TRBJ1-1; D is possibly TRBD1 (6 bases). Germline V gene data show CDR1 as SGHAT and CDR2 as FQNNGV. The CDR3 covers 16 residues. V lost 3 bases and J 4 bases, leaving 18 bases between the germline ends. In DNA, the CDR3 is TGTGCCAGCAGCTTGGATCCCGGTAGGGGGAGCACTGAAGCTTTCATT. As protein: CASSLDPGRGSTEAFI.

This clonotype occurred a few times. A much larger clone sits a single nucleotide away, making a read error possible. In this CDR3 the conserved last residue, phenylalanine or tryptophan, is missing, so a read error is likely. The chain combines TRBV11-3 with TRBJ2-1; D is unclear. The CDR3 is made up of 15 amino acids. V was clipped by 5 bases and J by 4 bases, with 15 bases between them. The germline V gene encodes CDR1 SGHNT and CDR2 YENEEA. The CDR3 coding sequence is TGTGCCAGCAGCCCAGGCCTACGACTTTACAATGAGCAGTTCTCC. Encoded protein: CASSPGLRLYNEQFS.

A note on this clonotype: One end of the junction does not line up with germline, which may come from a read error. The chain employs TRBV4-2 and TRBJ2-7, with 8 nucleotides matching TRBD2. CDR3 length equals 14 residues. Germline V gives CDR1 LGHNA, CDR2 YNFKEQ. Written as DNA, the CDR3 is TGTACCAGCATCGGGGGCGGGAGGCCCTACGAGCAGTACTTC. Its protein product is CTSIGGGRPYEQYF.

This clonotype was counted a few times. The junction departs from the called germline gene at one end, perhaps through a read error. J is TRBJ2-7 and V is TRBV11-1, with D possibly called TRBD1 or TRBD2 (6 bases each). CDR1 SGHAT and CDR2 FQDESV come from the germline V gene (reference sequence). CDR3 length: 15 residues. CDR3 sequence reads: CVSSPRTVGLCEQYF. CDR3 in DNA: TGTGTCAGCAGCCCTCGGACAGTAGGACTATGCGAGCAGTACTTC.

Details on this clonotype: This could be a read error, since a much larger clone is one nucleotide away. The J gene is TRBJ2-3, the V gene TRBV11-1, with D maybe TRBD2 (5 bases). The germline V gene encodes CDR1 SGHAT and CDR2 FQDESV (reference sequence). The CDR3 is 13 residues long. This chain's CDR3 is CASSLRDTDTQFF. In nucleotides, the CDR3 is TGTGCCAGCAGCTTGAGGGATACGGATACGCAGTTTTTT.

This clonotype has at least ten counts. This chain joins TRBV6-2 or TRBV6-3 and TRBJ2-5; tentative D call: TRBD2 (6 bases). CDR3 length: 15 residues. The V and J ends lost 4 bases and 0 bases respectively, with 12 bases between them. Germline CDR1 and CDR2: MNHEY and SVGEGT. CDR3: CASSWDSGHQETQYF. DNA of the CDR3: TGTGCCAGCAGTTGGGATAGCGGCCACCAAGAGACCCAGTACTTC.

This clonotype came up once. Germline and junction disagree at one end, which may indicate a read error. The chain joins TRBV30 to TRBJ1-4; D not certain. The CDR3 has 14 amino acids. CDR1 is GTSNPN and CDR2 is SVGIG in the germline V gene (reference sequence). Here the CDR3 reads CAWSLGGLGGKLFF. CDR3 coding DNA: TGTGCCTGGAGTCTAGGCGGGCTCGGTGGAAAACTGTTCTTT.

This clonotype was observed many times. The chain uses TRBV4-2 and TRBJ2-1; 10 nucleotides line up with TRBD2. J lost 6 bases, V lost 0 bases, and 8 bases had no gene match. CDR1 is LGHNA and CDR2 is YNFKEQ in the germline V gene. The CDR3 consists of 17 residues. CDR3 sequence (DNA): TGTGCCAGCAGCCAAGATTGGAGCGGGAGGGCCTTCAATGAGCAGTTCTTC. This sequence encodes CASSQDWSGRAFNEQFF.

This clonotype was recorded a few times. The chain uses TRBV4-2 and TRBJ2-2; TRBD2 might be the D (5 bases). Trimming removed 4 bases from V and 7 bases from J, with 22 bases in between. CDR3 length: 17 residues. Germline CDR1 LGHNA, CDR2 YNFKEQ. This chain's CDR3 is CASSPRTLDFGGGELFF. The DNA of the CDR3 is TGTGCCAGCAGCCCCCGGACCCTCGACTTTGGAGGCGGGGAGCTGTTTTTT.

The chain recombines TRBV7-9 with TRBJ2-7; 8 bases line up with TRBD1. Germline V lookup: CDR1 SEHNR, CDR2 FQNEAQ (reference sequence). Trimming at V came to 5 bases and at J to 4 bases, leaving 16 bases not matched to a gene. The CDR3 runs to 17 residues. Here the CDR3 DNA reads TGTGCCAGCAGCCCCCCAAACAATGACAGGGGCAATTACGAGCAGTACTTC. As protein: CASSPPNNDRGNYEQYF.

This clonotype was observed at least ten times. The chain combines TRBV6-5 with TRBJ1-1; TRBD1 matches 7 bases. CDR3 length: 12 amino acids. V shed 6 bases and J 12 bases; nucleotides not matched to a gene: 10. Germline V gene data show CDR1 as MNHEY and CDR2 as SVGAGI. CDR3 region: CASSPRTGGTFF. The DNA of the CDR3 is TGTGCCAGCAGCCCTCGGACAGGAGGTACTTTCTTT.

This sequence joins TRBV14 and TRBJ2-6; D not certain. Germline assignment: CDR1 SGHDN and CDR2 FVKESK. Between the trimmed V and J ends, which lost 1 base and 1 base, there was a span of 11 bases. CDR3 size: 17 residues. As DNA, the CDR3 is TGTGCCAGCAGCCAAGTAGGGATAGGGTCTGGGGCCAACGTCCTGACTTTC. It codes for CASSQVGIGSGANVLTF.